Listed here are 25 T cell receptor beta chains from one sample, sequenced in a study of control samples from healthy donors and cancer patients. The method was immunoSEQ multiplex PCR; TCRdb's version includes in-frame clones alone and lacks a portion of them. The sample consists of 150,000 to 200,000 clones, approximately 86% of them appearing once. Sequencing used blood. The source is a man between 18 and 35 years old in good health.

The chain recombines TRBV19 with TRBJ1-2; D is perhaps TRBD1 (5 bases). The CDR3 is 14 residues long. Germline-derived CDR1 and CDR2 are LNHDA and SQIVND (reference sequence). V was clipped by 3 bases and J by 9 bases, with 17 bases between them. The CDR3 protein is CASSINPPGESYTF. In DNA form, the CDR3 reads TGTGCCAGTAGTATCAACCCCCCGGGGGAGAGCTACACCTTC.

The chain joins TRBV7-9 to TRBJ1-2; tentative D call: TRBD1 (6 bases). In germline, CDR1 is SEHNR, CDR2 FQNEAQ (reference sequence). V shed 0 bases and J shed 5 bases, with 10 bases lying between them. CDR3 length: 14 residues. The CDR3 DNA follows: TGTGCCAGCAGCTTAGCGCAGGGGCATTATGGCTACACCTTC. Translated, it gives CASSLAQGHYGYTF. Looking up the rest from reference TRBV7-9 and TRBJ1-2 gives the full variable domain: DTGVSQNPRHKITKRGQNVTFRCDPISEHNRLYWYRQTLGQGPEFLTYFQNEAQLEKSRLLSDRFSAERPKGSFSTLEIQRTEQGDSAMYLCASSLAQGHYGYTFGSGTRLTVV.

Only one count was recorded for this clone. This chain uses TRBV6-2 or TRBV6-3 with TRBJ1-1; D gene ambiguous. V was trimmed by 2 bases and J by 3 bases, leaving 7 bases between them. CDR1 is MNHEY, CDR2 SVGEGT, per germline. The CDR3 is 13 residues long. The CDR3 nucleotides are TGTGCCAGCAGTTACCCAGAGGACACTGAAGCTTTCTTT. It is translated as CASSYPEDTEAFF.

This chain connects TRBV7-3 to TRBJ2-3; 8 bases are a match to TRBD2. V gave up 5 bases and J gave up 4 bases; unmatched junction bases: 5. This CDR3 is built from 14 residues. The germline V gene encodes CDR1 SGHTA and CDR2 FQGTGA. CDR3 loop: CASSRGLAPDTQYF. The CDR3 region has the DNA TGTGCCAGCAGCCGAGGACTAGCCCCAGATACGCAGTATTTT.

V gene TRBV5-1 combines with J gene TRBJ2-3, with TRBD2 as a possible D gene (5 bases). The CDR3 runs to 13 residues. The V gene lost 9 bases and the J gene lost 2 bases, with 13 bases spanning the gap. Germline V gives CDR1 SGHRS, CDR2 YFSETQ. The CDR3 sequence: CATGVGFTDTQYF. DNA for the CDR3: TGCGCCACCGGGGTGGGGTTCACAGATACGCAGTATTTT.

The V and J genes are TRBV7-8 and TRBJ1-1; D uncertain. V gave up 2 bases and J gave up 0 bases, with 7 bases separating them. The CDR3 runs to 14 residues. Germline V gene lookup returns CDR1 SGHVS and CDR2 FQNEAQ. DNA of the CDR3: TGTGCCAGCAGCTTAAGGAACATGAACACTGAAGCTTTCTTT. It specifies CASSLRNMNTEAFF.

V and J are TRBV11-1 and TRBJ1-2; 9 bases fit TRBD1. The junction had 5 bases not matched to a gene; V was cut back by 4 bases and J by 8 bases. This CDR3 spans 13 amino acids. CDR1 and CDR2 from the germline V gene are SGHAT and FQDESV (reference sequence). CDR3 loop: CASSSTGGSGYTF. The CDR3 DNA is TGTGCCAGCAGCTCAACAGGGGGCTCGGGCTACACCTTC.

The chain joins TRBV27 to TRBJ2-1, with D uncertain. Trimming removed 0 bases from V and 6 bases from J, with 3 bases in between. Germline assignment: CDR1 MNHEY and CDR2 SMNVEV (reference sequence). The CDR3 has 12 amino acids. The CDR3 loop reads CASSLSPNEQFF. The CDR3, as DNA: TGTGCCAGCAGTTTATCACCCAATGAGCAGTTCTTC.

The chain has TRBV5-1 and TRBJ2-1; D may be TRBD2 (5 bases). V was clipped by 4 bases and J by 9 bases, with 14 bases between them. This CDR3 region has 13 residues. CDR1 SGHRS and CDR2 YFSETQ come from the germline V gene. CDR3 DNA sequence: TGCGCCAGCAGCGTTAATCTTCGGGGTGAGCAGTTCTTC. Its translation is CASSVNLRGEQFF. Supplemented by reference TRBV5-1 and TRBJ2-1, the full variable domain reads KAGVTQTPRYLIKTRGQQVTLSCSPISGHRSVSWYQQTPGQGLQFLFEYFSETQRNKGNFPGRFSGRQFSNSRSEMNVSTLELGDSALYLCASSVNLRGEQFFGPGTRLTVL.

This chain links TRBV7-8 with TRBJ2-7, with 7 bases that match TRBD1. This CDR3 is built from 13 residues. The junction had 3 bases not matched to a gene; V was cut back by 4 bases and J by 3 bases. The germline CDR1 and CDR2 sequences are SGHVS and FQNEAQ. This CDR3 reads CASSWGQYYEQYF. For the CDR3, the DNA is TGTGCCAGCAGCTGGGGACAGTACTACGAGCAGTACTTC.

The chain links TRBV27 to TRBJ1-2, with 8 bases that match TRBD1. Trimming cost V 5 bases and J 4 bases; bases outside gene matches: 12. This CDR3 comprises 16 residues. Germline V gene sequence: CDR1 MNHEY, CDR2 SMNVEV (reference sequence). The CDR3 nucleotides are TGTGCCAGCAGTCCATCAGGGGGCGGTTATATCTATGGCTACACCTTC. Its protein is CASSPSGGGYIYGYTF.

V gene TRBV9 combines with J gene TRBJ1-6, with D uncertain. The germline CDR1 and CDR2 sequences are SGDLS and YYNGEE. The V gene lost 3 bases and the J gene lost 9 bases, with 16 bases spanning the gap. The CDR3 totals 15 residues. CDR3 bases: TGTGCCAGCAGCGAGGACCCCTTGTCGGGTTCACCCCTCCACTTT. As protein: CASSEDPLSGSPLHF.

This chain links TRBV12-5 with TRBJ2-7, with D possibly being TRBD2 (5 bases). This CDR3 contains 13 residues. Germline CDR1 reads LGHNT; CDR2 reads FRNRAP. The DNA of the CDR3 is TGTGCCGAACCAGGTGGGAGCTCCTACGAGCAGTACTTC. This codes for CAEPGGSSYEQYF.

The rearrangement links TRBV6-5 to TRBJ1-4; 8 bases map to TRBD1. This CDR3 has 14 amino acids. Looked up from germline, CDR1 is MNHEY and CDR2 is SVGAGI. V dropped 8 bases and J dropped 8; count of bases not matched to a gene: 10. DNA of the CDR3: TGTGCCAGCTCAGCCCGGGACAGGCGGGAAAAACTGTTTTTT. It yields the protein CASSARDRREKLFF.

This clone turned up a few times. V usage is TRBV4-3 and J usage is TRBJ2-6; possibly TRBD1 for D (6 bases). V shed 1 base and J shed 4 bases, with 14 bases lying between them. This CDR3 has 17 amino acids. The germline gives CDR1 LGHNA, CDR2 YSLEER. CDR3 nucleotides: TGCGCCAGCAGCCAAGGAAGAGGGGGTACGGGGGCCAACGTCCTGACTTTC. Translated, it gives CASSQGRGGTGANVLTF.

The chain has TRBV4-1 and TRBJ2-7, with 10 bases fitting TRBD2. V was pared by 4 bases and J by 4 bases, with 7 bases of the junction left unmatched. Germline V gives CDR1 MGHRA, CDR2 YSYEKL. The CDR3 has 15 amino acids. The CDR3 nucleotides read TGCGCCAGCAGCCCCTTTAGCGGGGGGTCTTACGAGCAGTACTTC. It translates to CASSPFSGGSYEQYF.

This sequence joins TRBV6-1 and TRBJ1-5; D not resolved. The CDR3 sequence is 16 residues long. Germline CDR1 and CDR2: MNHNS and SASEGT. Trimming removed 2 bases from V and 0 bases from J, with 11 bases in between. In nucleotides, the CDR3 is TGTGCCAGCAGTGAACATGGTGGGGTTAGCAATCAGCCCCAGCATTTT. Protein product: CASSEHGGVSNQPQHF.

This clone has a handful of counts. The chain employs TRBV30 and TRBJ1-3, with D tentatively TRBD1 (6 bases). V shed 0 bases and J shed 2 bases, with 8 bases lying between them. The germline gives CDR1 GTSNPN, CDR2 SVGIG (reference sequence). This CDR3 comprises 14 residues. The CDR3: CAWSVGTTGNTIYF. In DNA form, the CDR3 reads TGTGCCTGGAGTGTAGGGACAACTGGAAACACCATATATTTT.

This chain joins TRBV6-2 or TRBV6-3 and TRBJ1-2; D perhaps matches TRBD1 (6 bases). The CDR3 length is 15 residues. Trimming left V 4 bases short and J 0 bases short, with 12 bases between. CDR1 and CDR2 from the germline V gene are MNHEY and SVGEGT. The CDR3 protein is CASSWSGTSNYGYTF. As DNA, the CDR3 is TGTGCCAGCAGTTGGTCCGGGACATCTAACTATGGCTACACCTTC.

The chain employs TRBV3-1 (or the pseudogene TRBV3-2) and TRBJ2-5, with TRBD2 identical over 13 bases. The CDR3 totals 16 residues. J lost 3 bases, V lost 4 bases, and 5 bases had no gene match. Germline CDR1 reads LGHDT; CDR2 reads YNNKEL (reference sequence). CDR3 protein: CASSPQLAGGEETQYF. In DNA, the CDR3 is TGTGCCAGCAGCCCCCAACTAGCGGGGGGGGAAGAGACCCAGTACTTC.

The chain employs TRBV11-2 and TRBJ1-5; D gene ambiguous. The CDR3 covers 15 residues. Germline values: CDR1 SGHAT, CDR2 FQNNGV. Between the trimmed V and J ends, which lost 2 bases and 6 bases, there was a span of 14 bases. The CDR3 DNA sequence: TGTGCCAGCAGCTTATATGGGGATGGGAGTCAGCCCCAGCATTTT. Amino acid sequence: CASSLYGDGSQPQHF. The entire variable domain, with the rest obtained from reference TRBV11-2 and TRBJ1-5, is as follows: EAGVAQSPRYKIIEKRQSVAFWCNPISGHATLYWYQQILGQGPKLLIQFQNNGVVDDSQLPKDRFSAERLKGVDSTLKIQPAKLEDSAVYLCASSLYGDGSQPQHFGDGTRLSIL.

This rearrangement joins TRBV10-3 to TRBJ2-7; maybe TRBD2 (5 bases). The germline gives CDR1 ENHRY, CDR2 SYGVKD. Between the trimmed V and J ends, which lost 6 bases and 5 bases, there was a span of 8 bases. The CDR3 extends over 11 amino acids. In DNA form, the CDR3 reads TGTGCCATCAGCCCGGGGAACGAGCAGTACTTC. It is translated as CAISPGNEQYF.

V is TRBV10-2 and J is TRBJ2-3; TRBD2 agrees at 8 bases. CDR3 length equals 18 residues. In germline, CDR1 is WSHSY, CDR2 SAAADI. V was pared by 4 bases and J by 0 bases, with 12 bases of the junction left unmatched. CDR3 DNA sequence: TGCGCCAGCAGTGGCACCCTAGCGGGCTTTACTAGCACAGATACGCAGTATTTT. This encodes CASSGTLAGFTSTDTQYF.

V and J are TRBV4-3 and TRBJ1-2, with 7 bases matching TRBD1. CDR1 and CDR2 from the germline V gene are LGHNA and YSLEER. The CDR3 is 15 amino acids. Germline trimming cut 6 bases from V and 6 bases from J; bases unmatched to any gene: 13. The DNA for the CDR3 is TGCGCCAGCAGGAATTACAGGGGAGGTTCGAATGGCTACACCTTC. Protein sequence: CASRNYRGGSNGYTF.

V gene TRBV27 combines with J gene TRBJ2-5, with 13 bases lining up with TRBD2. CDR3 length equals 18 residues. J lost 1 base, V lost 6 bases, and 11 bases had no gene match. The germline V gene encodes CDR1 MNHEY and CDR2 SMNVEV (reference sequence). CDR3 bases: TGTGCCAGCAGATCCAGGACTAGCGGGGGAGAACGCCAAGAGACCCAGTACTTC. It encodes CASRSRTSGGERQETQYF.